Below, 12 T cell receptor beta chains from the same sample are listed, as sequenced in a study of blood T cell repertoires in COVID-19. The data were produced by immunoSEQ multiplex PCR, yet TCRdb's version contains in-frame clones alone and is incomplete. This table has some 70,000 clones, 80% to 90% appearing once. The sequencing input was peripheral blood. These receptors all stem from a man between 45 and 60 years old with active COVID-19.

The CDR3 spells CASSFAGTGAYEQYF. The CDR3 nucleotides are TGTGCCAGCAGCTTCGCCGGGACAGGGGCCTACGAGCAGTACTTC. The chain joins TRBV5-5 to TRBJ2-7; TRBD1 matches at 10 bases. The CDR3 contains 15 residues. Germline V gene sequence: CDR1 SGHKS, CDR2 YYEKEE (reference sequence). Germline trimming cut 2 bases from V and 2 bases from J; bases unmatched to any gene: 4.

The chain uses TRBV14 and TRBJ1-2; a weak D match, TRBD1 (5 bases). V lost 0 bases, J lost 4 bases, and 9 bases lay in between. The CDR3 loop spans 14 amino acids. Per the germline V gene, CDR1 is SGHDN and CDR2 is FVKESK. The CDR3 DNA reads TGTGCCAGCAGCCAAGACAACAGGTTCTATGGCTACACCTTC. Amino acids: CASSQDNRFYGYTF.

The chain is built from TRBV29-1 and TRBJ1-1; D unclear. The CDR3 runs 14 residues. The V end lost 6 bases, the J end lost 0 bases, and 14 bases lay between the germline ends. Per the germline V gene, CDR1 is SQVTM and CDR2 is ANQGSEA. The CDR3 sequence: CSVLPAEMNTEAFF. The CDR3 nucleotides are TGCAGCGTCCTCCCGGCGGAGATGAACACTGAAGCTTTCTTT.

This chain uses TRBV7-9 with TRBJ1-1; a weak D match, TRBD1 (5 bases). The CDR3 is 14 amino acids. V lost 5 bases and J 1 base, leaving 11 bases between the germline ends. The germline CDR1 and CDR2 sequences are SEHNR and FQNEAQ (reference sequence). The CDR3 nucleotides are TGTGCCAGCAGCCCAGGGTCATCGAACACTGAAGCTTTCTTT. It translates to CASSPGSSNTEAFF.

V is TRBV9 and J is TRBJ1-1; D unresolved. Germline CDR1 is SGDLS and CDR2 is YYNGEE. This CDR3 comprises 12 residues. Deletions cut 1 base from V and 3 bases from J, with 4 bases between. CDR3 bases: TGTGCCAGCAGCGTACGGGACACTGAAGCTTTCTTT. It yields the protein CASSVRDTEAFF. Complete variable domain (other parts from reference TRBV9 and TRBJ1-1): DSGVTQTPKHLITATGQRVTLRCSPRSGDLSVYWYQQSLDQGLQFLIQYYNGEERAKGNILERFSAQQFPDLHSELNLSSLELGDSALYFCASSVRDTEAFFGQGTRLTVV.

This chain uses TRBV19 with TRBJ2-5; D unclear. CDR1 is LNHDA, CDR2 SQIVND, per germline (reference sequence). The V end was cut by 5 bases, the J end by 3 bases, with 7 bases between. The CDR3 totals 12 residues. CDR3 in amino acids: CASSGEEETQYF. In DNA form, the CDR3 reads TGTGCCAGTAGTGGAGAGGAAGAGACCCAGTACTTC.

The CDR3 region has the DNA TGTGCCTGGAGTGTAAAGCGGGAGGGATCCGGGGAGCTGTTTTTT. The encoded protein is CAWSVKREGSGELFF. The rearrangement joins TRBV30 to TRBJ2-2, with 10 bases aligning to TRBD2. This CDR3 is built from 15 residues. The germline V gene has CDR1 GTSNPN and CDR2 SVGIG (reference sequence). V dropped 0 bases and J dropped 6; count of bases not matched to a gene: 4.

By share, this clone ranks as medium-sized. The chain combines TRBV11-2 with TRBJ1-2; 7 bases agree with TRBD1. The CDR3 is made up of 14 amino acids. V shed 5 bases and J 0 bases; nucleotides not matched to a gene: 3. Per germline, CDR1 SGHAT and CDR2 FQNNGV. In DNA form, the CDR3 reads TGTGCCAGCAGCCACGGGACAGCTAACTATGGCTACACCTTC. Amino acids: CASSHGTANYGYTF.

The chain joins TRBV24-1 to TRBJ1-2, with D tentatively TRBD1 (6 bases). This CDR3 spans 16 amino acids. Per the germline V gene, CDR1 is KGHDR and CDR2 is SFDVKD. V lost 4 bases, J lost 3 bases, and 17 bases lay in between. The CDR3 bases are TGTGCCACCAGTGAGTCGGCTACAGGGATCGACTATGGCTACACCTTC. Encoded protein: CATSESATGIDYGYTF.

This chain connects TRBV25-1 to TRBJ1-1, with a weak D call TRBD1 (5 bases). Trimming shortened V by 7 bases and J by 4 bases, and 13 bases separated the two germline ends. CDR1 and CDR2 from the germline V gene are MGHDK and SYGVNS. The CDR3 loop spans 13 amino acids. This CDR3 reads CASTFLGGTEAFF. CDR3 coding DNA: TGTGCCAGCACCTTCTTGGGGGGCACTGAAGCTTTCTTT.

This clone was detected a few times. The rearrangement uses TRBV27 and TRBJ1-2, with 9 nucleotides matching TRBD1. The CDR3 has 13 amino acids. Germline CDR1 and CDR2: MNHEY and SMNVEV (reference sequence). The V segment lost 6 bases and the J segment 7 bases; nucleotides outside the gene matches: 6. CDR3 nucleotide sequence: TGTGCCAGCAGGGGGGGGGACAGGGTTGGCTACACCTTC. Amino acids: CASRGGDRVGYTF.

This clone has only a few counts. V is TRBV4-2 and J is TRBJ1-5; D is unclear. The V gene's germline CDR1 is LGHNA and CDR2 YNFKEQ. V shed 4 bases and J shed 7 bases, with 17 bases lying between them. CDR3 length: 15 residues. The CDR3 is CASSLETSGVQPQHF. CDR3 DNA sequence: TGTGCCAGCAGCCTTGAGACCTCCGGGGTGCAGCCCCAGCATTTT.